The 2 T cell receptor beta chains reported below all come from one sample, sequenced in a study of identical twins. Each CDR3 protein is one row after TCRdb ran MiXCR on the 5' RACE reads. Among some 500,000 distinct CDR3 sequences listed, 13% to 15% were seen once. The same data also contributed to another study, on yellow fever vaccine responses in identical twins.

Input material: CD4+ T cells sorted from blood. All receptors come from a woman between 18 and 30 years old in good health.

The chain uses TRBV20-1 and TRBJ2-1, with D unresolved. In germline, CDR1 is DFQATT, CDR2 SNEGSKA (reference sequence). The ends were cut back, 4 bases at V and 0 bases at J, with 10 bases in the middle. The CDR3 totals 14 residues. CDR3 nucleotide sequence: TGCAGTGCTATTGGCAGGAGCTCCTACAATGAGCAGTTCTTC. Amino acids: CSAIGRSSYNEQFF.

This clonotype was observed a few times. The gene calls are TRBV6-1 and TRBJ2-3, with D maybe TRBD2 (7 bases). Trimming pared 7 bases from V and 3 bases from J, leaving 17 bases between. Germline V gene lookup returns CDR1 MNHNS and CDR2 SASEGT. This CDR3 contains 15 residues. In DNA, the CDR3 is TGTGCCAGCATCAGAGGGGGGGCCTCGACAGATACGCAGTATTTT. Amino acids: CASIRGGASTDTQYF.